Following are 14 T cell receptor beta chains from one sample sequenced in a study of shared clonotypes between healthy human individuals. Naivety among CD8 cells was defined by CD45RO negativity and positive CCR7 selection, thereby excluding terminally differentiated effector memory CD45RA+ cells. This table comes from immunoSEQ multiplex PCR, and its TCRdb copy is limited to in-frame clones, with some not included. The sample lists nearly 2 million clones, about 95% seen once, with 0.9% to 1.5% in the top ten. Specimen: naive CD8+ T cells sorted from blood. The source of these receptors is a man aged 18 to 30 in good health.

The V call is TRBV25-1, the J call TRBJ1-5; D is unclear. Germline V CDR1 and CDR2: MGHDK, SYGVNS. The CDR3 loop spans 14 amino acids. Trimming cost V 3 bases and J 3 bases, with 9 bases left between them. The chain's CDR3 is CASSEGGNNQPQHF. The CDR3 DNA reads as TGTGCCAGCAGTGAGGGAGGGAACAATCAGCCCCAGCATTTT.

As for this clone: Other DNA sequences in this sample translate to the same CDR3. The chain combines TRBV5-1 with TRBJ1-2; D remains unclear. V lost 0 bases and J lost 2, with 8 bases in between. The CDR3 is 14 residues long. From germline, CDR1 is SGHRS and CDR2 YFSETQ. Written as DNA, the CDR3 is TGCGCCAGCAGCTTGGAGGGCGGAAACTATGGCTACACCTTC. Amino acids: CASSLEGGNYGYTF.

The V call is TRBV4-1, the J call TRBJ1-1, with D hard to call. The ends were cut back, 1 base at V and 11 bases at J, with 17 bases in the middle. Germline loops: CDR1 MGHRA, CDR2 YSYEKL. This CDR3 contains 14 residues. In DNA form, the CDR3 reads TGCGCCAGCAGCCAAGTCATCAAGGGTAACTCGGCTTTCTTT. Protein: CASSQVIKGNSAFF.

This CDR3 reads CASSLFGERGDAQETQYF. The CDR3 region has the DNA TGTGCCAGCAGCTTATTCGGGGAGAGAGGAGATGCTCAAGAGACCCAGTACTTC. V is TRBV7-9 and J is TRBJ2-5, with D perhaps matching TRBD2 (5 bases). CDR1 is SEHNR, CDR2 FQNEAQ, per germline (reference sequence). The CDR3 is 18 amino acids. With 2 bases removed from V and 2 bases from J, the gap between germline ends came to 21 bases.

The CDR3 region has the DNA TGTGCCAGCAGCTGGGGACAGGACTACGAGCAGTACTTC. This translates into CASSWGQDYEQYF. The rearrangement uses TRBV7-9 and TRBJ2-7; TRBD1 matches at 8 bases. The CDR3 extends over 13 amino acids. CDR1 SEHNR and CDR2 FQNEAQ come from the germline V gene (reference sequence). The J segment lost 3 bases and the V segment lost 4 bases, leaving 2 bases of the junction unmatched.

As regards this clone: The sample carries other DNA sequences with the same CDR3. CDR3 sequence reads: CASSLEQGDSPLHF. As DNA, the CDR3 is TGCGCCAGCAGCTTGGAACAGGGGGATTCACCCCTCCACTTT. This chain links TRBV5-1 with TRBJ1-6, with 8 bases lining up with TRBD1. The CDR3 extends over 14 amino acids. Germline assignment: CDR1 SGHRS and CDR2 YFSETQ. Unmatched junction bases numbered 1, after V lost 0 bases and J lost 8 bases.

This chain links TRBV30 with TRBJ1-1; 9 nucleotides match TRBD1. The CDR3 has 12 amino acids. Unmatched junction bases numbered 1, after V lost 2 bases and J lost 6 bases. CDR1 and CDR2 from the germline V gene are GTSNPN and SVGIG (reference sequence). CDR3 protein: CAWSHRGPEAFF. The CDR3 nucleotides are TGTGCCTGGAGTCACAGGGGGCCTGAAGCTTTCTTT.

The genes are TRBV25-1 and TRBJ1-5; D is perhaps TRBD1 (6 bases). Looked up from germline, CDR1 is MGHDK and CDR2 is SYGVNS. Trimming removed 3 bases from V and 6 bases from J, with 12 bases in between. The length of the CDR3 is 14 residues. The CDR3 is CASSDPGESQPQHF. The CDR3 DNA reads TGTGCCAGCAGTGATCCAGGGGAAAGTCAGCCCCAGCATTTT.

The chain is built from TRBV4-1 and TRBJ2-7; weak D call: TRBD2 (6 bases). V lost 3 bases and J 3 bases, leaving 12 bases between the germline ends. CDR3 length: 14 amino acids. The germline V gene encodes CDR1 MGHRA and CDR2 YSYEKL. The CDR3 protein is CASSQGGSGYEQYF. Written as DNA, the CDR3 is TGCGCCAGCAGCCAGGGGGGTTCGGGCTACGAGCAGTACTTC.

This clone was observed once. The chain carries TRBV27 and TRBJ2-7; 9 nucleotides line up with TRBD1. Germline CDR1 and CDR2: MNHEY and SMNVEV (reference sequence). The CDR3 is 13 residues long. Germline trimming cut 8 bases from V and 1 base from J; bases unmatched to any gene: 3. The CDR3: CASGQGSSYEQYF. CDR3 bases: TGTGCCAGCGGACAGGGGTCGTCCTACGAGCAGTACTTC.

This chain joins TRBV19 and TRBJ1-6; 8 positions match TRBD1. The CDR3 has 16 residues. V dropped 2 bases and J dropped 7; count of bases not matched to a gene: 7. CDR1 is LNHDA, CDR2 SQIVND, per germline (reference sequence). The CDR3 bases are TGTGCCAGTAGTATACCCCCCAACAGGGGGAATTCACCCCTCCACTTT. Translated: CASSIPPNRGNSPLHF.

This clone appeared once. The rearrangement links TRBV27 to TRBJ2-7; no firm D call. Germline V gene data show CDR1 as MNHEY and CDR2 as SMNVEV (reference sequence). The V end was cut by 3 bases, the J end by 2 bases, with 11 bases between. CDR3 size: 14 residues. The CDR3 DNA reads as TGTGCCAGCAGTTTTTACGCAGGAACCTACGAGCAGTACTTC. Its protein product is CASSFYAGTYEQYF.

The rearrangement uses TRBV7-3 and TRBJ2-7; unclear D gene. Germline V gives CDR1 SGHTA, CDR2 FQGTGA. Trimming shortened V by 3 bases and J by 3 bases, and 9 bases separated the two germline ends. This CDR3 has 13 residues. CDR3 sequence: CASSFYRGYEQYF. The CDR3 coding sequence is TGTGCCAGCAGCTTCTACCGCGGCTACGAGCAGTACTTC.

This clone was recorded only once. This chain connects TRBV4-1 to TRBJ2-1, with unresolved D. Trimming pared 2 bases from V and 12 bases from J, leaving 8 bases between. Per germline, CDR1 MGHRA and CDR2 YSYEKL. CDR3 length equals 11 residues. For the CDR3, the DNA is TGCGCCAGCAGCCAATCCCGACGGCAGTTCTTC. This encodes CASSQSRRQFF.